The 32 T cell receptor beta chains below come from one sample, sequenced in a study of blood T cell repertoires in COVID-19. Measured with immunoSEQ multiplex PCR; TCRdb has only the in-frame clones, and not every one. The data contain 250,000 to 300,000 clones, around 90% of them singletons. Sequenced sample: PBMCs or T cells enriched from blood (not recorded which). The receptors here all came from a woman in her thirties who had recovered from COVID-19.

The CDR3 region is CASSLPDSRGEAFF. Written as DNA, the CDR3 is TGTGCCAGCAGTTTGCCGGACTCGAGGGGGGAAGCTTTCTTT. The rearrangement uses TRBV28 and TRBJ1-1; possible D gene TRBD1, 6 bases. This CDR3 is built from 14 residues. Germline-derived CDR1 and CDR2 are MDHEN and SYDVKM. Trimming took 3 bases from V and 8 from J, leaving 16 bases between them.

The DNA of the CDR3 is TGTGCCAGTAGTATGGGACAGGGAGGTCAGCCCCAGCATTTT. Protein sequence: CASSMGQGGQPQHF. V is TRBV19 and J is TRBJ1-5, with 9 positions matching TRBD1. Germline V gives CDR1 LNHDA, CDR2 SQIVND (reference sequence). The CDR3 spans 14 residues. Losses at the gene ends were 3 bases for V and 6 bases for J; bases not matched to a gene: 3.

The chain joins TRBV13 to TRBJ1-1, with unresolved D. Trimming stripped 6 bases from V and 10 bases from J, with 18 bases between. From germline, CDR1 is PRHDT and CDR2 FYEKMQ (reference sequence). This CDR3 has 13 residues. CDR3 amino acids: CASRQIASKVAFF. In nucleotides, the CDR3 is TGTGCCAGCAGGCAGATAGCCTCTAAGGTAGCTTTCTTT.

This clone was picked up one time. V gene TRBV7-9 combines with J gene TRBJ2-2; 11 bases match TRBD1. J gave up 8 bases and V 0 bases, and 5 bases lay outside the gene matches. In germline, CDR1 is SEHNR, CDR2 FQNEAQ (reference sequence). The CDR3 contains 16 residues. CDR3 in amino acids: CASSLAGTGGTGELFF. The CDR3 DNA reads as TGTGCCAGCAGCTTAGCTGGGACAGGGGGAACGGGGGAGCTGTTTTTT.

The rearrangement joins TRBV11-3 to TRBJ1-1, with D possibly matching TRBD1 (6 bases). The CDR3 is 13 residues long. V lost 2 bases to trimming and J lost 4 bases, with 8 bases between them. Germline CDR1 reads SGHNT; CDR2 reads YENEEA. This CDR3 reads CASSLQGSTEAFF. CDR3 nucleotide sequence: TGTGCCAGCAGCTTACAGGGGAGCACTGAAGCTTTCTTT. The variable domain in full, completed from reference TRBV11-3 and TRBJ1-1, reads EAGVVQSPRYKIIEKKQPVAFWCNPISGHNTLYWYLQNLGQGPELLIRYENEEAVDDSQLPKDRFSAERLKGVDSTLKIQPAELGDSAVYLCASSLQGSTEAFFGQGTRLTVV.

The rearrangement links TRBV28 to TRBJ1-5; 9 nucleotides agree with TRBD1. The ends lost 6 bases at V and 5 bases at J; junction bases unmatched: 5. CDR1 and CDR2 (germline): MDHEN, SYDVKM. This CDR3 has 14 residues. The CDR3 DNA reads as TGTGCCAGCAGCAGGGACAGGGTTGATCAGCCCCAGCATTTT. Translating gives CASSRDRVDQPQHF. Filled out from reference TRBV28 and TRBJ1-5, the complete variable domain reads DVKVTQSSRYLVKRTGEKVFLECVQDMDHENMFWYRQDPGLGLRLIYFSYDVKMKEKGDIPEGYSVSREKKERFSLILESASTNQTSMYLCASSRDRVDQPQHFGDGTRLSIL.

This chain uses TRBV9 with TRBJ2-2; 9 nucleotides agree with TRBD2. Germline-derived CDR1 and CDR2 are SGDLS and YYNGEE. This CDR3 spans 16 amino acids. Trimming cost V 3 bases and J 4 bases; bases outside gene matches: 7. CDR3 sequence: CASSEGLAGTTGELFF. CDR3 DNA: TGTGCCAGCAGCGAGGGACTAGCTGGGACCACCGGGGAGCTGTTTTTT. The variable domain in full, with the rest retrieved from reference TRBV9 and TRBJ2-2, is DSGVTQTPKHLITATGQRVTLRCSPRSGDLSVYWYQQSLDQGLQFLIQYYNGEERAKGNILERFSAQQFPDLHSELNLSSLELGDSALYFCASSEGLAGTTGELFFGEGSRLTVL.

V usage is TRBV3-1 (or the pseudogene TRBV3-2) and J usage is TRBJ1-2, with a possible D match to TRBD1 (6 bases). Trimming stripped 4 bases from V and 5 bases from J, with 11 bases between. CDR1 and CDR2 from the germline V gene are LGHDT and YNNKEL (reference sequence). There are 13 residues in the CDR3. CDR3 DNA sequence: TGTGCCAGCAGCCGTGGACAGCCTTATGGCTACACCTTC. Translation: CASSRGQPYGYTF.

The rearrangement joins TRBV28 to TRBJ1-5; TRBD1 aligns across 8 bases. V lost 5 bases and J lost 6; bases outside the gene matches: 12. Germline V gene sequence: CDR1 MDHEN, CDR2 SYDVKM. The CDR3 runs 16 residues. The CDR3 region is CASSQSGGLGSQPQHF. CDR3 nucleotides: TGTGCCAGCAGTCAATCAGGGGGCTTAGGTAGTCAGCCCCAGCATTTT.

The V call is TRBV5-3, the J call TRBJ2-5, with D unclear. TRBV5-3 is given ORF status, its function remaining uncertain. CDR3 length: 13 amino acids. V dropped 0 bases and J dropped 2 bases, with 5 bases sitting between them. The CDR3 is CARSLVRQETQYF. CDR3 in DNA: TGTGCCAGAAGCTTGGTCAGGCAAGAGACCCAGTACTTC.

This clone was seen more than once but under ten times. V usage is TRBV27 and J usage is TRBJ2-7; tentatively, D is TRBD1 (6 bases). Germline CDR1 is MNHEY and CDR2 is SMNVEV (reference sequence). Trimming took off 0 bases at V and 0 bases at J, with 12 bases between the two ends. This CDR3 comprises 16 residues. Here the CDR3 reads CASSLSPGDPSYEQYF. The DNA of the CDR3 is TGTGCCAGCAGTTTATCGCCAGGGGACCCCTCCTACGAGCAGTACTTC.

J is TRBJ2-1 and V is TRBV29-1; 14 nucleotides agree with TRBD2. V shed 7 bases and J 4 bases; nucleotides not matched to a gene: 3. This CDR3 region has 14 residues. The germline V gene has CDR1 SQVTM and CDR2 ANQGSEA. CDR3 amino acids: CSARLAGGYNEQFF. CDR3 coding DNA: TGCAGCGCAAGACTAGCGGGAGGGTACAATGAGCAGTTCTTC.

This clone showed up just a few times. The chain couples TRBV6-2 or TRBV6-3 to TRBJ2-3; a weak D match, TRBD2 (5 bases). CDR3 length: 17 residues. V was trimmed by 6 bases and J by 5 bases, leaving 24 bases between them. CDR1 is MNHEY, CDR2 SVGEGT, per germline. In DNA form, the CDR3 reads TGTGCCAGCAGCCCAGAGGGTGCTGGTTGGGGTCAAGATACGCAGTATTTT. Translation: CASSPEGAGWGQDTQYF.

This sequence joins TRBV11-2 and TRBJ2-7, with a weak D call TRBD1 (6 bases). V lost 5 bases, J lost 3 bases, and 26 bases lay in between. This CDR3 is 18 amino acids long. Germline CDR1 is SGHAT and CDR2 is FQNNGV. CDR3 sequence reads: CASSLSSQQGLAIYEQYF. The DNA of the CDR3 is TGTGCCAGCAGCCTAAGCTCCCAACAGGGTTTGGCGATCTACGAGCAGTACTTC.

V gene TRBV9 combines with J gene TRBJ2-3; 10 bases are shared with TRBD1. The germline V gene encodes CDR1 SGDLS and CDR2 YYNGEE. The CDR3 is 16 residues long. The V and J ends lost 3 bases and 2 bases, in that order; junction bases with no gene match: 6. DNA of the CDR3: TGTGCCAGCAGCGAAATGGGACAGGGGAACACAGATACGCAGTATTTT. Translation gives CASSEMGQGNTDTQYF.

The chain couples TRBV18 to TRBJ2-5; D is undetermined. Trimming left V 3 bases short and J 5 bases short, with 13 bases between. Germline lookup yields CDR1 KGHSH and CDR2 LQKENI. The CDR3 totals 14 residues. CDR3 protein: CASSPSGRKETQYF. The CDR3 DNA reads as TGTGCCAGCTCACCGTCTGGCAGGAAGGAGACCCAGTACTTC.

V usage is TRBV3-1 (or the pseudogene TRBV3-2) and J usage is TRBJ1-2; 11 positions agree with TRBD1. V trimming: 2 bases; J trimming: 6 bases; junction bases outside the gene matches: 5. Germline CDR1 and CDR2: LGHDT and YNNKEL (reference sequence). The CDR3 runs 15 residues. For the CDR3, the DNA is TGTGCCAGCAGCCAAAGGACAGGGGGCGCCCATGGCTACACCTTC. Translating gives CASSQRTGGAHGYTF.

The rearrangement links TRBV19 to TRBJ1-5; 9 positions match TRBD1. The germline V gene has CDR1 LNHDA and CDR2 SQIVND (reference sequence). Trimming removed 8 bases from V and 6 bases from J; junction bases left unmatched: 5. The CDR3 spans 13 residues. CDR3 amino acids: CASRDREGQPQHF. Written as DNA, the CDR3 is TGTGCCAGTCGGGACAGGGAGGGTCAGCCCCAGCATTTT. Complete variable domain (other parts from reference TRBV19 and TRBJ1-5): DGGITQSPKYLFRKEGQNVTLSCEQNLNHDAMYWYRQDPGQGLRLIYYSQIVNDFQKGDIAEGYSVSREKKESFPLTVTSAQKNPTAFYLCASRDREGQPQHFGDGTRLSIL.

This clone was found once. The rearrangement links TRBV7-9 to TRBJ2-3; TRBD1 might be the D (6 bases). The germline V gene has CDR1 SEHNR and CDR2 FQNEAQ (reference sequence). V lost 2 bases and J lost 0, with 9 bases in between. The CDR3 has 15 residues. CDR3 amino acids: CASSLIQGSTDTQYF. The DNA for the CDR3 is TGTGCCAGCAGCTTAATACAGGGAAGCACAGATACGCAGTATTTT.

The chain has TRBV28 and TRBJ2-1; maybe TRBD2 (5 bases). This CDR3 spans 13 amino acids. The V end was cut by 6 bases, the J end by 2 bases, with 8 bases between. Germline V CDR1 and CDR2: MDHEN, SYDVKM. CDR3 residues: CASRSEAYNEQFF. CDR3 sequence (DNA): TGTGCCAGCAGATCGGAGGCCTACAATGAGCAGTTCTTC.

This chain links TRBV19 with TRBJ1-3; D gene ambiguous. Germline CDR1 and CDR2: LNHDA and SQIVND (reference sequence). This CDR3 contains 11 residues. CDR3 loop: CAAVSGNTIYF. CDR3 nucleotide sequence: TGTGCAGCGGTCTCTGGAAACACCATATATTTT.

The CDR3 loop reads CASSGTDFRSEQYF. The CDR3 DNA sequence: TGTGCCAGCAGTGGGACGGACTTTCGGTCCGAGCAGTACTTC. The chain has TRBV2 and TRBJ2-7; D may be TRBD2 (5 bases). The CDR3 has 14 amino acids. Germline V gives CDR1 SNHLY, CDR2 FYNNEI. The germline V and J ends were trimmed by 4 bases and 6 bases, with 16 bases remaining between them. The whole variable domain, remainder taken from reference TRBV2 and TRBJ2-7, is EPEVTQTPSHQVTQMGQEVILRCVPISNHLYFYWYRQILGQKVEFLVSFYNNEISEKSEIFDDQFSVERPDGSNFTLKIRSTKLEDSAMYFCASSGTDFRSEQYFGPGTRLTVT.

The J gene is TRBJ1-1, the V gene TRBV2; maybe TRBD1 (5 bases). V was pared by 2 bases and J by 4 bases, with 8 bases between. In germline, CDR1 is SNHLY, CDR2 FYNNEI. CDR3 length equals 13 residues. The CDR3 sequence is CASSEQGSTEAFF. The CDR3 DNA follows: TGTGCCAGCAGTGAACAGGGAAGCACTGAAGCTTTCTTT. Together with reference TRBV2 and TRBJ1-1, the CDR3 gives the full variable domain: EPEVTQTPSHQVTQMGQEVILRCVPISNHLYFYWYRQILGQKVEFLVSFYNNEISEKSEIFDDQFSVERPDGSNFTLKIRSTKLEDSAMYFCASSEQGSTEAFFGQGTRLTVV.

The V gene is TRBV19, the J gene TRBJ2-1, with TRBD2 matching over 14 bases. After removal of 4 bases from V and 0 bases from J, the junction contained 2 bases not matched to a gene. Germline loops: CDR1 LNHDA, CDR2 SQIVND (reference sequence). The CDR3 length is 17 residues. The CDR3: CASSRLAGGSSYNEQFF. In DNA, the CDR3 is TGTGCCAGTAGTAGACTAGCGGGAGGGAGCTCCTACAATGAGCAGTTCTTC.

The rearrangement uses TRBV7-8 and TRBJ2-4, with 9 bases matching TRBD1. The V segment lost 3 bases and the J segment 2 bases; nucleotides outside the gene matches: 14. The V gene's germline CDR1 is SGHVS and CDR2 FQNEAQ. The CDR3 runs 19 residues. Here the CDR3 DNA reads TGTGCCAGCAGCTTCCGGGACAGGGATGGAATGTGGACCAAAAACATTCAGTACTTC. This sequence encodes CASSFRDRDGMWTKNIQYF.

The V call is TRBV11-2, the J call TRBJ1-4; 7 bases fit TRBD1. Trimming took 5 bases from V and 0 from J; bases not matched to a gene: 0. The CDR3 runs 14 residues. CDR1 and CDR2 from the germline V gene are SGHAT and FQNNGV. The CDR3 region is CASSQGATNEKLFF. The CDR3 nucleotides are TGTGCCAGCAGCCAGGGGGCAACTAATGAAAAACTGTTTTTT.

The chain's CDR3 is CAISESGSNSPLHF. In DNA, the CDR3 is TGTGCCATCAGTGAGAGCGGGTCGAATTCACCCCTCCACTTT. The rearrangement joins TRBV10-3 to TRBJ1-6; no clear D. Germline V gene sequence: CDR1 ENHRY, CDR2 SYGVKD. The germline V and J ends were trimmed by 2 bases and 7 bases, with 9 bases remaining between them. The CDR3 loop spans 14 amino acids.

This chain connects TRBV15 to TRBJ2-7, with TRBD2 matching 16 bases. The CDR3 has 15 amino acids. Germline CDR1 and CDR2: LNHNV and YYDKDF (reference sequence). The junction had 8 bases not matched to a gene; V was cut back by 10 bases and J by 5 bases. The CDR3 is CAIGRGTSGRDEQYF. Written as DNA, the CDR3 is TGTGCCATCGGGAGGGGGACTAGCGGGAGGGACGAGCAGTACTTC.

The chain recombines TRBV4-3 with TRBJ2-4, with D unresolved. The CDR3 totals 14 residues. V was pared by 5 bases and J by 6 bases, with 14 bases between. The germline CDR1 and CDR2 sequences are LGHNA and YSLEER. This CDR3 reads CASSALGNRNIQYF. In nucleotides, the CDR3 is TGCGCCAGCAGCGCCTTAGGAAACAGAAACATTCAGTACTTC.

V gene TRBV18 combines with J gene TRBJ2-1; D possibly corresponds to TRBD1 (5 bases). The germline gives CDR1 KGHSH, CDR2 LQKENI. The CDR3 is 15 residues long. Between the trimmed V and J ends, which lost 3 bases and 2 bases, there was a span of 11 bases. CDR3 sequence: CASSPPTVPYNEQFF. DNA for the CDR3: TGTGCCAGCTCACCGCCGACAGTACCCTACAATGAGCAGTTCTTC.

The chain recombines TRBV23-1 with TRBJ2-1, with TRBD2 matching 9 bases. TRBV23-1 is designated an ORF whose function remains uncertain. The V and J ends lost 4 bases and 3 bases, in that order; junction bases with no gene match: 4. The CDR3 has 15 residues. The CDR3 region has the DNA TGCGCCAGCAGTCTGGTAGCGGGAGACTACAATGAGCAGTTCTTC. Translating it yields CASSLVAGDYNEQFF.

V is TRBV6-5 and J is TRBJ2-7, with 11 nucleotides matching TRBD2. CDR1 is MNHEY, CDR2 SVGAGI, per germline. The CDR3 runs 15 residues. V dropped 6 bases and J dropped 3; count of bases not matched to a gene: 7. The CDR3 sequence is CASSQGTSGFYEQYF. CDR3 DNA: TGTGCCAGCAGCCAAGGGACTAGCGGTTTCTACGAGCAGTACTTC.